This T cell receptor (beta chain) was captured in a study of blood T cell repertoires in COVID-19. Study-level background: Researchers got acute and convalescent COVID-19 samples from the United States, Italy and Spain.

The germline V and J ends were trimmed by 6 bases and 5 bases, with 13 bases remaining between them. The CDR3 is 14 residues long. Germline V gene sequence: CDR1 LGHDT, CDR2 YNNKEL (reference sequence). Authors' analysis steps: How many nucleated cells were present was estimated from reference gene primer amplification. Profiled with immunoSEQ multiplex PCR; TCRdb holds only in-frame clones, not every one. V and J calls plus clone size are reproduced from that table; the DNA served to infer D and trimming. The repertoire holds 150,000 to 200,000 clones, with 82% as singletons. The chain combines TRBV3-1 (or the pseudogene TRBV3-2) with TRBJ2-2; D might be TRBD1 (5 bases). The clonotype comes from a man aged 40-50 years who had recovered from COVID-19. Source material: PBMCs or T cells enriched from blood (not recorded which). CDR3 loop: CASRPTATTGELFF. In nucleotides, the CDR3 is TGTGCCAGCAGGCCGACAGCCACAACCGGGGAGCTGTTTTTT.